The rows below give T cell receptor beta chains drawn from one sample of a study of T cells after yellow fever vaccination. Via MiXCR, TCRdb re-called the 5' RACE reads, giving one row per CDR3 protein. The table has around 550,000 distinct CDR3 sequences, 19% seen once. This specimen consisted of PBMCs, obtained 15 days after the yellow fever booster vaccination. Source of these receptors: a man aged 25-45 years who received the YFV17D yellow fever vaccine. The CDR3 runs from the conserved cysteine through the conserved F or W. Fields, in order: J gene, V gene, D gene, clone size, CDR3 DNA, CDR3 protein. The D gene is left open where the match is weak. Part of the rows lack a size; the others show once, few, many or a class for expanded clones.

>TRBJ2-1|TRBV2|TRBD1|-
TGTGCCAGCATTGCAGGGGGCGGTAGAAATGAGCAGTTCTTC
CASIAGGGRNEQFF
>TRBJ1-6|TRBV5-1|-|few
TGCGCCAGCAGCAAGGAAGGGAATTCACCCCTCCACTTT
CASSKEGNSPLHF
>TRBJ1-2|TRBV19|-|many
TGTGCCAGTAGTTCCTCGGGGAGGGGGACCTCGGCTAACTATGGCTACACCTTC
CASSSSGRGTSANYGYTF
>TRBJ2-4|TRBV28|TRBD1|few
TGTGCCAGCAGCAGTAATGGACAGGGTTTGCTCAAAAACATTCAGTACTTC
CASSSNGQGLLKNIQYF
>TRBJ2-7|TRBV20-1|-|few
TGCAGTGCTATAGCCCCCGGGCGGGGTACCTACGAGCAGTACTTC
CSAIAPGRGTYEQYF
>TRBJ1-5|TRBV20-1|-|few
TGCAGTGCTAAAGAGGGTTATCAGCCCCAGCATTTT
CSAKEGYQPQHF
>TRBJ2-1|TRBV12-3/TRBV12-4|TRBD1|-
TGTGCCAGCAGGCCCGGGACAGGGGGTGAGCAGTTCTTC
CASRPGTGGEQFF
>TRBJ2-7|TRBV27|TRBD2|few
TGTGCCAGCAGTTTTGGGCGGGGGTGGGCCTACGAGCAGTACTTC
CASSFGRGWAYEQYF
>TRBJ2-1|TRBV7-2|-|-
TGTGCCAGCAGCGCGTATTACAATGAGCAGTTCTTC
CASSAYYNEQFF
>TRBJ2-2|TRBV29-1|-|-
TGCAGCGGGCAGGTTCAGATGGTCGGGGAGCTGTTTTTT
CSGQVQMVGELFF
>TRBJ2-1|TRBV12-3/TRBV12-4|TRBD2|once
TGTGCCAGCAGTTTTACTAGCGGGAGGGCTGAGCAGTTCTTC
CASSFTSGRAEQFF
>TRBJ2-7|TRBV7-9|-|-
TGTGCCAGCAGCTTAGATGTCCTTTCCTACGAGCAGTACTTC
CASSLDVLSYEQYF
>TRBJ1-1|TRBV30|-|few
TGTGCCTGGAGTGTACGTGAGGGCAGAACGAACACTGAAGCTTTCTTT
CAWSVREGRTNTEAFF
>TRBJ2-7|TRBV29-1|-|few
TGCAGCGCCTCGACTAAGAAGGCTAACGAGCAGTACTTC
CSASTKKANEQYF
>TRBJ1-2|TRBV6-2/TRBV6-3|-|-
TGTGCCAGCAGTTACTCCGGGATAGGTGGTGGCTACACCTTC
CASSYSGIGGGYTF
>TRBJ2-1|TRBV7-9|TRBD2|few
TGTGCCAGCAGCTTAGAAGCGGGAGGTAACAATGAGCAGTTCTTC
CASSLEAGGNNEQFF
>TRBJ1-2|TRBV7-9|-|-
TGTGCCAGCAGCTTAGCAGAGGCTAACTATGGCTACACCTTC
CASSLAEANYGYTF
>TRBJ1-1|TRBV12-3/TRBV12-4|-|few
TGTGCCAGCAGTTTTTCGGAGCCCAACACTGAAGCTTTCTTT
CASSFSEPNTEAFF
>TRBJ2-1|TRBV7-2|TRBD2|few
TGTGCCAGCAGCCCCCAGAGGTGGGAGGGCGGGTATGAGCAGTTCTTC
CASSPQRWEGGYEQFF
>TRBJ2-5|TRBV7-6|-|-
TGTGCCAGCAGCCTAGTGTGGACACCACAAGAGACCCAGTACTTC
CASSLVWTPQETQYF
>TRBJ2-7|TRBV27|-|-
TGTGCCAGCAGTTTTGCGGAGCTGACGGACGAGCAGTACTTC
CASSFAELTDEQYF
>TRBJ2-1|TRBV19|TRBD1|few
TGTGCCAGTAGTCCAACCGGGACAGGGAGAAATGAGCAGTTCTTC
CASSPTGTGRNEQFF
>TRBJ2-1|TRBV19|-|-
TGTGCCAGTAAAATAGAGGGACTGACGAGGGGGAATGAGCAGTTCTTC
CASKIEGLTRGNEQFF
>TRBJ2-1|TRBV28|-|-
TGTGCCAGCCGCCTCCTAAATGAGCAGTTCTTC
CASRLLNEQFF
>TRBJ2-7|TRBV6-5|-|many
TGTGCCAGCAGTTACGTTGCACTAACCCCGTCCGAGCAGTACTTC
CASSYVALTPSEQYF
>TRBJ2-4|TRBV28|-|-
TGTGCCAGCAGTCCTCCCGCACTAATTCAGTACTTC
CASSPPALIQYF
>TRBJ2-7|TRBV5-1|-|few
TGCGCCAGCAGCTTGTACAGGGTATCCTACGAGCAGTACTTC
CASSLYRVSYEQYF
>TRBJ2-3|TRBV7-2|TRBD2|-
TGTGCCAGCAGCATAAGCGGGAGAGGAACAGATACGCAGTATTTT
CASSISGRGTDTQYF
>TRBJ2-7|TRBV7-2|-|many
TGTGCCAGCAGCTTCGGCCTGTCCAGGAGCTCCTACGAGCAGTACTTC
CASSFGLSRSSYEQYF
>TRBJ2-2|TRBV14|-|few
TGTGCCAGCAGCCGGCGGGACAACTCGAGGACCGGGGAGCTGTTTTTT
CASSRRDNSRTGELFF
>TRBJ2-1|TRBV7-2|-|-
TGTGCCAGCAGCTTAGAGGCAGCGCATGAGCAGTTCTTC
CASSLEAAHEQFF
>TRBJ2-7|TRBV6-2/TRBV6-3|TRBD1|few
TGTGCCAGCAGTTCCGGCAGGGGGCTTCACGAGCAGTACTTC
CASSSGRGLHEQYF
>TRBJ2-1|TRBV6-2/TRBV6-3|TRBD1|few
TGTGCCAGCAGTTACTCGACAGGGACCTACAATGAGCAGTTCTTC
CASSYSTGTYNEQFF
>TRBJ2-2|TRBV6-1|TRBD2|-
TGTGCCTGCCGCGGGAGAGGGGAGTCCGGGGAGCTGTTTTTT
CACRGRGESGELFF
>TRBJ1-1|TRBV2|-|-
TGTGCCGGTAATTGGGGCACTGAAGCTTTCTTT
CAGNWGTEAFF
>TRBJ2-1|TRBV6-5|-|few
TGTGCCAGCAGCTCCCCCCGGGGTGAGCAGTTCTTC
CASSSPRGEQFF
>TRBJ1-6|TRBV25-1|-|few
TGTGCCAGCAGTGACCTCACCGGGCGGAATAATTCACCCCTCCACTTT
CASSDLTGRNNSPLHF
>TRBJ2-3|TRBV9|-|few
TGTGCCAGCAGCACCCAGCAAGGTACGCAGTATTTT
CASSTQQGTQYF
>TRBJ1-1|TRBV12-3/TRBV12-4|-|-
TGTGCCACCAAACCAGGAGGGGGTGAAGCTTTCTTT
CATKPGGGEAFF
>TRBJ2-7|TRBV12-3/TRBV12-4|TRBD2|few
TGTGCCAGCAGGGTGGGACTAGCGGGATCTTACGAGCAGTACTTC
CASRVGLAGSYEQYF